Listed here are 18 T cell receptor beta chains from one sample, sequenced in a study of blood T cell repertoires in COVID-19. Sequenced by immunoSEQ multiplex PCR; TCRdb stores in-frame clones only, minus some. The sample carries roughly 230,000 clones, 82% recorded once. Sequenced input: PBMCs or T cells enriched from blood (not recorded which). These TCRs come from a woman in her sixties or seventies who had recovered from COVID-19.

This clone was found a few times. V is TRBV7-8 and J is TRBJ2-5; tentatively, D is TRBD2 (6 bases). Deletions cut 5 bases from V and 7 bases from J, with 14 bases between. Germline V gene data show CDR1 as SGHVS and CDR2 as FQNEAQ. The CDR3 is 13 residues long. This CDR3 is CASSPRPEGTQYF. The CDR3 coding sequence is TGTGCCAGCAGCCCGCGACCGGAGGGGACCCAGTACTTC.

The chain employs TRBV3-1 (or the pseudogene TRBV3-2) and TRBJ1-3; D call uncertain. The CDR3 loop spans 17 amino acids. The V end was cut by 1 base, the J end by 0 bases, with 13 bases between. CDR1 is LGHDT and CDR2 is YNNKEL in the germline V gene (reference sequence). In DNA, the CDR3 is TGTGCCAGCAGCCAAGGCTCCACAGCATCCTCTGGAAACACCATATATTTT. Translating gives CASSQGSTASSGNTIYF.

The chain carries TRBV11-2 and TRBJ2-5; 11 positions match TRBD2. Germline CDR1 and CDR2: SGHAT and FQNNGV. The length of the CDR3 is 17 residues. Losses at the gene ends were 5 bases for V and 6 bases for J; bases not matched to a gene: 14. CDR3 protein: CASSMNSGGARGKTQYF. Here the CDR3 DNA reads TGTGCCAGCAGCATGAATAGCGGGGGGGCAAGGGGAAAGACCCAGTACTTC.

A few counts support this clone. The chain links TRBV6-5 to TRBJ1-6, with D uncertain. V was pared by 0 bases and J by 10 bases, with 10 bases between. The CDR3 spans 14 residues. The germline V gene encodes CDR1 MNHEY and CDR2 SVGAGI. CDR3 nucleotides: TGTGCCAGCAGTTACTCCGGGGTCGGATCACCCCTCCACTTT. Protein product: CASSYSGVGSPLHF.

The J gene is TRBJ2-1, the V gene TRBV7-9; 11 bases align to TRBD2. The CDR3 has 15 amino acids. Trimming took 3 bases from V and 9 from J; bases not matched to a gene: 7. Germline-derived CDR1 and CDR2 are SEHNR and FQNEAQ (reference sequence). The CDR3 protein is CASSLGLAARGEQFF. In nucleotides, the CDR3 is TGTGCCAGCAGCTTGGGACTAGCGGCCAGGGGTGAGCAGTTCTTC. Filled out from reference TRBV7-9 and TRBJ2-1, the complete variable domain reads DTGVSQNPRHKITKRGQNVTFRCDPISEHNRLYWYRQTLGQGPEFLTYFQNEAQLEKSRLLSDRFSAERPKGSFSTLEIQRTEQGDSAMYLCASSLGLAARGEQFFGPGTRLTVL.

The chain couples TRBV5-6 to TRBJ1-1; D possibly corresponds to TRBD1 (6 bases). This CDR3 contains 17 residues. V lost 0 bases, J lost 4 bases, and 19 bases lay in between. CDR1 is SGHDT, CDR2 YYEEEE, per germline. The CDR3 loop is CASSLATDSQLGTEAFF. CDR3 DNA sequence: TGTGCCAGCAGCTTGGCCACGGACAGTCAGCTGGGCACTGAAGCTTTCTTT.

The gene calls are TRBV18 and TRBJ1-1; the D is unclear. The length of the CDR3 is 12 residues. Germline V gives CDR1 KGHSH, CDR2 LQKENI. Trimming shortened V by 1 base and J by 8 bases, and 8 bases separated the two germline ends. The CDR3 loop is CASSPRGYEAFF. CDR3 bases: TGTGCCAGCTCACCACGAGGATACGAAGCTTTCTTT. The variable domain in full, completed from reference TRBV18 and TRBJ1-1, reads NAGVMQNPRHLVRRRGQEARLRCSPMKGHSHVYWYRQLPEEGLKFMVYLQKENIIDESGMPKERFSAEFPKEGPSILRIQQVVRGDSAAYFCASSPRGYEAFFGQGTRLTVV.

This clone was seen just once. The CDR3 bases are TGTGCCACCACCCGCGGGGCCGCAGGTACGCAGTATTTT. Protein: CATTRGAAGTQYF. This chain joins TRBV10-3 and TRBJ2-3, with D perhaps matching TRBD2 (6 bases). V shed 10 bases and J shed 8 bases, with 19 bases lying between them. Germline CDR1 reads ENHRY; CDR2 reads SYGVKD. This CDR3 spans 13 amino acids.

This clone occurred a few times. This sample also contains other DNA sequences that code for the same CDR3. The gene calls are TRBV19 and TRBJ2-1; 13 bases are shared with TRBD2. The ends lost 0 bases at V and 6 bases at J; junction bases unmatched: 2. CDR1 LNHDA and CDR2 SQIVND come from the germline V gene (reference sequence). This CDR3 has 16 amino acids. The CDR3 sequence is CASSIERLAGGNEQFF. CDR3 sequence (DNA): TGTGCCAGTAGTATAGAAAGACTAGCGGGGGGCAATGAGCAGTTCTTC.

This chain uses TRBV6-5 with TRBJ1-2; tentative D call: TRBD1 (5 bases). V lost 7 bases, J lost 2 bases, and 17 bases lay in between. The germline CDR1 and CDR2 sequences are MNHEY and SVGAGI. The CDR3 length is 15 residues. The CDR3 nucleotides are TGTGCCAGCAACTTGGGACTCCGCTTAAACTATGGCTACACCTTC. Translation gives CASNLGLRLNYGYTF.

The V gene is TRBV7-6, the J gene TRBJ1-3, with 7 bases matching TRBD1. Germline assignment: CDR1 SGHVS and CDR2 FNYEAQ. The length of the CDR3 is 16 residues. The J segment lost 0 bases and the V segment lost 1 base, leaving 3 bases of the junction unmatched. CDR3 loop: CASSLGQGYSGNTIYF. The CDR3, as DNA: TGTGCCAGCAGCTTAGGACAGGGATACTCTGGAAACACCATATATTTT. Full variable domain (remainder filled in from reference TRBV7-6 and TRBJ1-3): GAGVSQSPRYKVTKRGQDVALRCDPISGHVSLYWYRQALGQGPEFLTYFNYEAQQDKSGLPNDRFSAERPEGSISTLTIQRTEQRDSAMYRCASSLGQGYSGNTIYFGEGSWLTVV.

This rearrangement joins TRBV19 to TRBJ2-5, with TRBD2 as a possible D gene (6 bases). V was cut by 5 bases and J by 6 bases, with 16 bases left in between. CDR1 is LNHDA and CDR2 is SQIVND in the germline V gene (reference sequence). The CDR3 runs 14 residues. Written as DNA, the CDR3 is TGTGCCAGTAGTCCGTCATCGGGAGTCAAGACCCAGTACTTC. The encoded protein is CASSPSSGVKTQYF.

The rearrangement uses TRBV7-8 and TRBJ2-3, with TRBD2 as a possible D gene (7 bases). Trimming left V 6 bases short and J 1 base short, with 17 bases between. The CDR3 has 16 residues. Germline V gene sequence: CDR1 SGHVS, CDR2 FQNEAQ. In DNA, the CDR3 is TGTGCCAGCAGTGGGGGGGCCCTAACACGCACAGATACGCAGTATTTT. It specifies CASSGGALTRTDTQYF.

The rearrangement joins TRBV5-1 to TRBJ1-6; D is undetermined. The CDR3 runs 14 residues. CDR1 SGHRS and CDR2 YFSETQ come from the germline V gene. Deletions cut 1 base from V and 5 bases from J, with 7 bases between. CDR3 residues: CASSLRDNNSPLHF. The DNA of the CDR3 is TGCGCCAGCAGCTTGCGGGATAATAATTCACCCCTCCACTTT. Together with reference TRBV5-1 and TRBJ1-6, the CDR3 gives the full variable domain: KAGVTQTPRYLIKTRGQQVTLSCSPISGHRSVSWYQQTPGQGLQFLFEYFSETQRNKGNFPGRFSGRQFSNSRSEMNVSTLELGDSALYLCASSLRDNNSPLHFGNGTRLTVT.

The V call is TRBV6-5, the J call TRBJ2-7, with 7 bases matching TRBD2. Germline CDR1 is MNHEY and CDR2 is SVGAGI. V gave up 7 bases and J gave up 6 bases; unmatched junction bases: 9. CDR3 length: 13 amino acids. CDR3 amino acids: CASKGASGVEQYF. CDR3 coding DNA: TGTGCCAGCAAGGGAGCAAGCGGGGTCGAGCAGTACTTC.

The rearrangement links TRBV5-8 to TRBJ2-3; D is unclear. The CDR3 spans 14 residues. Looked up from germline, CDR1 is SGHTS and CDR2 is YDEGEE. Trimming cost V 3 bases and J 2 bases, with 10 bases left between them. This chain's CDR3 is CASSSTRNTDTQYF. Here the CDR3 DNA reads TGTGCCAGCAGCTCGACTCGAAACACAGATACGCAGTATTTT.

This chain uses TRBV6-4 with TRBJ1-2; 7 bases fit TRBD1. The CDR3 runs to 16 residues. Germline assignment: CDR1 MRHNA and CDR2 SNTAGT. V shed 5 bases and J 5 bases; nucleotides not matched to a gene: 14. CDR3 sequence (DNA): TGTGCCAGCAGTACTCATGGGGGACAGCCTACTTATGGCTACACCTTC. Encoded protein: CASSTHGGQPTYGYTF.

The gene calls are TRBV2 and TRBJ2-4; D is perhaps TRBD2 (5 bases). This CDR3 region has 14 residues. The germline gives CDR1 SNHLY, CDR2 FYNNEI. This CDR3 reads CAVLDGLAKNIQYF. CDR3 coding DNA: TGTGCAGTTCTTGACGGACTAGCCAAAAACATTCAGTACTTC.